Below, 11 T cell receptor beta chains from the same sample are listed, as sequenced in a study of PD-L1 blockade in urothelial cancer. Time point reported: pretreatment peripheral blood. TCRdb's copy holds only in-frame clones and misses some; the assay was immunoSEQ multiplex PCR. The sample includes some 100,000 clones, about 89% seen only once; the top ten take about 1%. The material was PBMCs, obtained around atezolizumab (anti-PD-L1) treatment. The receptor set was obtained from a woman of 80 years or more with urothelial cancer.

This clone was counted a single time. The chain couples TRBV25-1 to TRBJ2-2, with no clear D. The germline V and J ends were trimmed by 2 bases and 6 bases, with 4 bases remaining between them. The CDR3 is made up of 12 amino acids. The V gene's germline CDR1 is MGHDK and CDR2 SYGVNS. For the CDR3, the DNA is TGTGCCAGCAGTGAACTAGCCGGGGAGCTGTTTTTT. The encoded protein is CASSELAGELFF.

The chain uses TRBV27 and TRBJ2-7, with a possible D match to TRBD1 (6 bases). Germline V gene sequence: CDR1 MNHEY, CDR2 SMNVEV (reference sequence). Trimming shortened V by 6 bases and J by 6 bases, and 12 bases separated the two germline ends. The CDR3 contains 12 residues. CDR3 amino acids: CASSSGVGEQYF. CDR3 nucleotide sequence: TGTGCCAGCAGCTCAGGGGTGGGCGAGCAGTACTTC.

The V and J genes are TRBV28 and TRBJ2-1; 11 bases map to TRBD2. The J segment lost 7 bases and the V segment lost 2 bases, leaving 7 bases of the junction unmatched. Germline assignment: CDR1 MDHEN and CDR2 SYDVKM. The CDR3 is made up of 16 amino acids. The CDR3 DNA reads TGTGCCAGCAGTTTAGGGTTAGCGGGAGGGGTGAATGAGCAGTTCTTC. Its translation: CASSLGLAGGVNEQFF. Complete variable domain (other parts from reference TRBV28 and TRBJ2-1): DVKVTQSSRYLVKRTGEKVFLECVQDMDHENMFWYRQDPGLGLRLIYFSYDVKMKEKGDIPEGYSVSREKKERFSLILESASTNQTSMYLCASSLGLAGGVNEQFFGPGTRLTVL.

CDR3 sequence: CASSTGHPRETQYF. As DNA, the CDR3 is TGTGCCAGCAGCACGGGACACCCTCGGGAGACCCAGTACTTC. V and J are TRBV7-7 and TRBJ2-5, with D tentatively TRBD1 (6 bases). V was trimmed by 5 bases and J by 5 bases, leaving 15 bases between them. Germline CDR1 SSHAT, CDR2 FNYEAQ (reference sequence). The CDR3 is made up of 14 amino acids. The whole variable domain, filled in from reference TRBV7-7 and TRBJ2-5, reads GAGVSQSPRYKVTKRGQDVTLRCDPISSHATLYWYQQALGQGPEFLTYFNYEAQPDKSGLPSDRFSAERPEGSISTLTIQRTEQRDSAMYRCASSTGHPRETQYFGPGTRLLVL.

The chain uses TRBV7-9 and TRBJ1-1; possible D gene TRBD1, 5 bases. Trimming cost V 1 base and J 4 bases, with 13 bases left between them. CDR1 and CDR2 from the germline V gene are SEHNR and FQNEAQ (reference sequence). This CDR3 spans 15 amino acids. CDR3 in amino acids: CASSLVSFQGTEAFF. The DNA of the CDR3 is TGTGCCAGCAGCTTAGTGTCTTTCCAGGGCACTGAAGCTTTCTTT.

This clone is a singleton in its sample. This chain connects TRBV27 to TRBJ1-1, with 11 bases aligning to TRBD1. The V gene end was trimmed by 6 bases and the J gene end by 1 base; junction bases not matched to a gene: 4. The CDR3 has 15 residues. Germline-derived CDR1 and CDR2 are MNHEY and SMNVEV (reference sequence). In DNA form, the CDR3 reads TGTGCCAGCAGCCTCGGGACAGGGGGGAACACTGAAGCTTTCTTT. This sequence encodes CASSLGTGGNTEAFF.

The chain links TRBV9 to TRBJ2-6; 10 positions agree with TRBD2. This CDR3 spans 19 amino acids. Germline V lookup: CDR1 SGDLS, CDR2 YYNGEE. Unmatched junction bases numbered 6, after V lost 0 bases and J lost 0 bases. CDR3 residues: CASSVEVAGGFSGANVLTF. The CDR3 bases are TGTGCCAGCAGCGTAGAGGTAGCGGGAGGATTCTCTGGGGCCAACGTCCTGACTTTC. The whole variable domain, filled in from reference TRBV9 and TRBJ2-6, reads DSGVTQTPKHLITATGQRVTLRCSPRSGDLSVYWYQQSLDQGLQFLIQYYNGEERAKGNILERFSAQQFPDLHSELNLSSLELGDSALYFCASSVEVAGGFSGANVLTFGAGSRLTVL.

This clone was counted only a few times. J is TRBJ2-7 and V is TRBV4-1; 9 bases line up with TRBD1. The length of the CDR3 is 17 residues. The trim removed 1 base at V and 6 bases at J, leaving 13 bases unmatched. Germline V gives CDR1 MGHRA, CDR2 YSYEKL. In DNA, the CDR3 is TGCGCCAGCAGCCAAGGGAGTCACAGGGGGCGGAGATCCGAGCAGTACTTC. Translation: CASSQGSHRGRRSEQYF.

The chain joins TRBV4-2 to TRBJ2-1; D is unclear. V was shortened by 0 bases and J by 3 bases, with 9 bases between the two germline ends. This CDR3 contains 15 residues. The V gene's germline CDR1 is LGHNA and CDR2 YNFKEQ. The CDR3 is CASSQDKTDYNEQFF. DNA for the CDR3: TGTGCCAGCAGCCAAGATAAAACAGACTACAATGAGCAGTTCTTC.

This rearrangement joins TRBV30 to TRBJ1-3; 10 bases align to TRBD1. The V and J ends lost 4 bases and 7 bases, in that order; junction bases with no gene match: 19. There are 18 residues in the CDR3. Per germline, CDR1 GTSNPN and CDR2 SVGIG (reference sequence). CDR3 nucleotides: TGTGCCTGGAATCGGGACAGGGGTTTCAATCTCGGGACCAACACCATATATTTT. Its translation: CAWNRDRGFNLGTNTIYF.

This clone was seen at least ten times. This chain's CDR3 is CASSTVGGQPQHF. The CDR3 region has the DNA TGTGCCAGTAGTACCGTCGGAGGTCAGCCCCAGCATTTT. The genes are TRBV19 and TRBJ1-5; D not certain. There are 13 residues in the CDR3. Germline V gene sequence: CDR1 LNHDA, CDR2 SQIVND (reference sequence). V was trimmed by 4 bases and J by 6 bases, leaving 10 bases between them.